The clone carrying this T cell receptor beta chain was detected a few times. TCRdb used MiXCR to reprocess the RT-PCR reads, holding one entry per CDR3 protein. This sample has about 170,000 distinct CDR3 sequences, with less than 15% found just once. The sample is drawn from a study of response to subunit inactivated influenza vaccine. This CDR3 spans 16 amino acids. CDR1 LGHNA and CDR2 YSLEER come from the germline V gene. Trimming cost V 1 base and J 5 bases, with 16 bases left between them. This sample also appeared in a second study, on T cells expressing NK-cell markers. As that report states: A 5'RACE template switching approach incorporating UMIs was used to make TCR beta cDNA. Among CD8+ T cells from more than five donors, dominant NKG2C+ clonotypes accounted for 1.0-7.0%.

The receptor's source is a man between 45 and 60 years old who received an inactivated influenza vaccine. J is TRBJ2-3 and V is TRBV4-3; a weak D match, TRBD2 (7 bases). The specimen comprised CD8+ T cells sorted from PBMCs, sampled about 13 days after vaccination. CDR3 DNA: TGCGCCAGCAGCCAAGTATGGGGGGAGGGGGGAGATACGCAGTATTTT. It yields the protein CASSQVWGEGGDTQYF.